This entry describes one TCR beta chain. cDNA prepared by RNA extraction and subsequent reverse transcription served as the template for sequencing. The table came from immunoSEQ multiplex PCR; TCRdb's copy has only in-frame clones and leaves some out. The table shows about 260,000 clones, with roughly 63% occurring only once. The treatment: oral pan-JAK inhibitor, 5-10 mg twice daily. The investigators collected lesional scalp punch biopsies and peripheral blood from alopecia areata patients. The V gene end was trimmed by 1 base and the J gene end by 5 bases; junction bases not matched to a gene: 3. There are 16 residues in the CDR3. Germline V lookup: CDR1 MGHRA, CDR2 YSYEKL. The record originates from a study of CD8+ T cells in alopecia areata. In the study overall: Oral tofacitinib, 5 to 10 mg twice daily, was given in an open-label trial. After 6 to 18 months of tofacitinib, follow-up continued 6 months off drug.

The sequencing here drew on CD4+ T cells sorted from blood, taken at week 52, from a patient treated with tofacitinib. This chain uses TRBV4-1 with TRBJ2-3; 13 bases map to TRBD2. The sequence was collected from a human donor with alopecia areata. CDR3 nucleotide sequence: TGCGCCAGCAGCCAAGGAAGACTAGCGGGGGGAGATACGCAGTATTTT. Protein sequence: CASSQGRLAGGDTQYF.